These 28 T cell receptor beta chains were sequenced from one sample in a study of T cell changes during pregnancy in multiple sclerosis. Some clones are missing from TCRdb's copy, which holds only in-frame ones; the method was immunoSEQ multiplex PCR. Of roughly 27,000 clones listed, 90% to 95% are singletons. Sequenced material: CD4+ T cells from peripheral blood mononuclear cells, taken in the first trimester of pregnancy. The origin of the receptors is a female donor with multiple sclerosis, enrolled in a pregnancy study.

This chain links TRBV19 with TRBJ2-5; unclear D gene. Looked up from germline, CDR1 is LNHDA and CDR2 is SQIVND (reference sequence). The V and J ends lost 3 bases and 1 base respectively, with 9 bases between them. The CDR3 covers 14 residues. CDR3 nucleotides: TGTGCCAGTAGTATCCGACACACCCAAGAGACCCAGTACTTC. It encodes CASSIRHTQETQYF.

The chain combines TRBV6-6 with TRBJ1-1; D ambiguous. The CDR3 covers 12 residues. Looked up from germline, CDR1 is MNHNY and CDR2 is SVGAGI (reference sequence). V was pared by 2 bases and J by 8 bases, with 9 bases between. As DNA, the CDR3 is TGTGCCAGCAGTTACGGAAGGAGGGAAGCTTTCTTT. Amino acids: CASSYGRREAFF.

The sample holds a few counts of this clone. This chain connects TRBV11-2 to TRBJ2-3; possible D gene TRBD1, 5 bases. V lost 6 bases, J lost 5 bases, and 15 bases lay in between. CDR1 and CDR2 (germline): SGHAT, FQNNGV. The CDR3 covers 14 residues. The CDR3 loop reads CASSTQGRGDTQYF. The CDR3 DNA follows: TGTGCCAGCAGTACCCAGGGAAGGGGAGATACGCAGTATTTT.

The rearrangement links TRBV7-2 to TRBJ2-7; no reliable D call. V was pared by 2 bases and J by 5 bases, with 10 bases between. From germline, CDR1 is SGHTA and CDR2 FQGNSA. CDR3 size: 13 residues. The CDR3 loop reads CASSLLFANEQYF. The CDR3 nucleotides are TGTGCCAGCAGCTTATTATTTGCTAACGAGCAGTACTTC.

The chain is built from TRBV6-6 and TRBJ2-7; D gene ambiguous. Per the germline V gene, CDR1 is MNHNY and CDR2 is SVGAGI (reference sequence). The CDR3 runs to 11 residues. The germline V and J ends were trimmed by 5 bases and 3 bases, with 5 bases remaining between them. CDR3 sequence reads: CASSPLYEQYF. The DNA of the CDR3 is TGTGCCAGCAGTCCCCTCTACGAGCAGTACTTC.

The DNA of the CDR3 is TGTGCCAGCAGCGTAGAGCCGCTGAGCACTGAAGCTTTCTTT. Translating it yields CASSVEPLSTEAFF. This sequence joins TRBV9 and TRBJ1-1; D gene ambiguous. The CDR3 covers 14 residues. With 0 bases removed from V and 4 bases from J, the gap between germline ends came to 10 bases. Germline-derived CDR1 and CDR2 are SGDLS and YYNGEE.

The V and J genes are TRBV11-2 and TRBJ2-2; no clear D. Trimming took off 1 base at V and 3 bases at J, with 9 bases between the two ends. Per germline, CDR1 SGHAT and CDR2 FQNNGV. The CDR3 has 15 amino acids. CDR3 nucleotides: TGTGCCAGCAGCTTAGTGAGCAGCGACACCGGGGAGCTGTTTTTT. Encoded protein: CASSLVSSDTGELFF.

V usage is TRBV18 and J usage is TRBJ2-1; TRBD1 matches at 7 bases. Germline-derived CDR1 and CDR2 are KGHSH and LQKENI. After removal of 6 bases from V and 2 bases from J, the junction contained 7 bases not matched to a gene. There are 15 residues in the CDR3. The chain's CDR3 is CASSLGQIAYNEQFF. The CDR3 DNA reads as TGTGCCAGCTCCCTGGGACAGATAGCCTACAATGAGCAGTTCTTC.

The rearrangement links TRBV7-3 to TRBJ1-4; 7 positions agree with TRBD1. CDR3 size: 15 residues. V lost 5 bases, J lost 3 bases, and 6 bases stayed unmatched. In germline, CDR1 is SGHTA, CDR2 FQGTGA. CDR3 protein: CASSPEDRSNEKLFF. As DNA, the CDR3 is TGTGCCAGCAGCCCCGAGGACAGGTCTAATGAAAAACTGTTTTTT.

V gene TRBV2 combines with J gene TRBJ2-7; D unresolved. This CDR3 has 11 residues. V dropped 6 bases and J dropped 6 bases, with 9 bases sitting between them. Germline V gives CDR1 SNHLY, CDR2 FYNNEI. Written as DNA, the CDR3 is TGTGCCAGCAGGGCTGGTGCCGAGCAGTACTTC. As protein: CASRAGAEQYF.

This clone was detected once. At the DNA level, this CDR3 is encoded by other sequences in the same sample as well. The chain combines TRBV7-2 with TRBJ2-7; 7 positions match TRBD2. CDR1 and CDR2 from the germline V gene are SGHTA and FQGNSA. J lost 0 bases, V lost 3 bases, and 2 bases had no gene match. CDR3 length: 14 residues. CDR3 in amino acids: CASSLGGVSYEQYF. CDR3 coding DNA: TGTGCCAGCAGCTTGGGGGGGGTCTCCTACGAGCAGTACTTC.

This rearrangement joins TRBV6-5 to TRBJ1-5; D not resolved. The CDR3 totals 15 residues. Per the germline V gene, CDR1 is MNHEY and CDR2 is SVGAGI. Trimming left V 3 bases short and J 0 bases short, with 9 bases between. The CDR3 reads CASSYAGNSNQPQHF. The CDR3, as DNA: TGTGCCAGCAGTTATGCCGGGAATAGCAATCAGCCCCAGCATTTT.

The V call is TRBV7-9, the J call TRBJ2-2; possibly TRBD1 for D (5 bases). This CDR3 is 15 amino acids long. Trimming cost V 5 bases and J 4 bases, with 14 bases left between them. Germline V CDR1 and CDR2: SEHNR, FQNEAQ (reference sequence). In DNA form, the CDR3 reads TGTGCCAGCAGCCCTACAGGTCCGGGCACCGGGGAGCTGTTTTTT. Amino acid sequence: CASSPTGPGTGELFF.

The chain employs TRBV6-5 and TRBJ1-2, with D possibly matching TRBD1 (6 bases). The V and J ends lost 3 bases and 10 bases respectively, with 18 bases between them. The CDR3 contains 14 residues. CDR1 MNHEY and CDR2 SVGAGI come from the germline V gene. CDR3 in amino acids: CASSYQFSTGDYTF. CDR3 DNA: TGTGCCAGCAGTTATCAATTTTCGACAGGAGACTACACCTTC.

This clone occurred once. The CDR3, as DNA: TGTGCCAGCAGCCAATTGACAGGGGGGGTAGACTATGGCTACACCTTC. Its protein product is CASSQLTGGVDYGYTF. V usage is TRBV4-2 and J usage is TRBJ1-2; TRBD1 aligns across 9 bases. The CDR3 sequence is 16 residues long. Germline lookup yields CDR1 LGHNA and CDR2 YNFKEQ. V dropped 2 bases and J dropped 3; count of bases not matched to a gene: 7.

The V call is TRBV5-6, the J call TRBJ2-3; 10 bases are a match to TRBD2. Looked up from germline, CDR1 is SGHDT and CDR2 is YYEEEE. The CDR3 extends over 18 amino acids. V trimming: 0 bases; J trimming: 4 bases; junction bases outside the gene matches: 11. CDR3 coding DNA: TGTGCCAGCAGCTTGGGCCTAGCGGGGGCGGCCAACGCAGATACGCAGTATTTT. Translated, it gives CASSLGLAGAANADTQYF.

V and J are TRBV2 and TRBJ1-5; 8 nucleotides line up with TRBD1. The CDR3 has 16 amino acids. Germline V lookup: CDR1 SNHLY, CDR2 FYNNEI. The V and J ends lost 2 bases and 6 bases, in that order; junction bases with no gene match: 9. The CDR3 spells CASSEQGAASGQPQHF. The DNA for the CDR3 is TGTGCCAGCAGTGAACAGGGGGCGGCCTCAGGTCAGCCCCAGCATTTT.

A few counts support this clone. V and J are TRBV2 and TRBJ2-5, with a tentative D call TRBD1 (6 bases). CDR3 length equals 17 residues. With 1 base removed from V and 3 bases from J, the gap between germline ends came to 18 bases. Germline CDR1 is SNHLY and CDR2 is FYNNEI. The CDR3 bases are TGTGCCAGCAGTGAAGGGGCACCGGGACACGTAGAAGAGACCCAGTACTTC. Amino acids: CASSEGAPGHVEETQYF.

V is TRBV19 and J is TRBJ1-6; possible D gene TRBD1, 5 bases. V was shortened by 7 bases and J by 10 bases, with 23 bases between the two germline ends. The CDR3 sequence is 16 residues long. Germline loops: CDR1 LNHDA, CDR2 SQIVND (reference sequence). CDR3 nucleotides: TGTGCCAGTACCGACCTGGACAAGATGCTCGGGTCACCCCTCCACTTT. Its translation: CASTDLDKMLGSPLHF. The whole variable domain, filled in from reference TRBV19 and TRBJ1-6, reads DGGITQSPKYLFRKEGQNVTLSCEQNLNHDAMYWYRQDPGQGLRLIYYSQIVNDFQKGDIAEGYSVSREKKESFPLTVTSAQKNPTAFYLCASTDLDKMLGSPLHFGNGTRLTVT.

The V and J genes are TRBV4-3 and TRBJ1-1; TRBD1 agrees at 11 bases. There are 13 residues in the CDR3. Germline V lookup: CDR1 LGHNA, CDR2 YSLEER. Trimming removed 5 bases from V and 7 bases from J; junction bases left unmatched: 3. The CDR3 DNA sequence: TGCGCCAGCAGCTGGACAGGGGGCGGTGAAGCTTTCTTT. Its translation: CASSWTGGGEAFF.

V and J are TRBV14 and TRBJ2-3; TRBD1 aligns across 10 bases. J lost 1 base, V lost 4 bases, and 14 bases had no gene match. There are 19 residues in the CDR3. In germline, CDR1 is SGHDN, CDR2 FVKESK. Written as DNA, the CDR3 is TGTGCCAGCAGCCCGGAGACAGGGGGCCTCCCTGCGCGCACAGATACGCAGTATTTT. It yields the protein CASSPETGGLPARTDTQYF.

The genes are TRBV19 and TRBJ1-4, with 9 positions matching TRBD1. Trimming took 3 bases from V and 8 from J; bases not matched to a gene: 10. CDR1 is LNHDA, CDR2 SQIVND, per germline (reference sequence). The length of the CDR3 is 16 residues. CDR3 protein: CASSIMTGQGDEKLFF. The CDR3 DNA reads TGTGCCAGTAGTATCATGACGGGACAGGGTGACGAAAAACTGTTTTTT.

The rearrangement uses TRBV4-3 and TRBJ2-5; D uncertain. The CDR3 runs 15 residues. CDR1 is LGHNA, CDR2 YSLEER, per germline. Trimming cost V 1 base and J 7 bases, with 16 bases left between them. The DNA of the CDR3 is TGCGCCAGCAGCCAAGTAGGTGCCCCCGCAGGGACCCAGTACTTC. Protein sequence: CASSQVGAPAGTQYF.

The gene calls are TRBV9 and TRBJ1-1; D not certain. The CDR3 is 13 residues long. Per the germline V gene, CDR1 is SGDLS and CDR2 is YYNGEE. V lost 0 bases and J 1 base, leaving 4 bases between the germline ends. The CDR3 spells CASSVAQNTEAFF. In nucleotides, the CDR3 is TGTGCCAGCAGCGTAGCCCAGAACACTGAAGCTTTCTTT.

In this sample, this clone turned up a few times. J is TRBJ1-5 and V is TRBV7-2, with D perhaps TRBD1 (5 bases). V lost 1 base to trimming and J lost 6 bases, with 13 bases between them. Per the germline V gene, CDR1 is SGHTA and CDR2 is FQGNSA. This CDR3 has 15 residues. CDR3 nucleotides: TGTGCCAGCAGCTTAGGAGTCAGGGAAAGTCAGCCCCAGCATTTT. Its protein product is CASSLGVRESQPQHF.

J is TRBJ1-2 and V is TRBV19; TRBD1 agrees at 10 bases. The CDR3 loop spans 14 amino acids. Germline trimming cut 2 bases from V and 6 bases from J; bases unmatched to any gene: 3. The germline V gene has CDR1 LNHDA and CDR2 SQIVND (reference sequence). CDR3: CASSIRGQGDGYTF. The DNA of the CDR3 is TGTGCCAGTAGTATAAGAGGACAGGGGGATGGCTACACCTTC.

This clone was seen a single time. V is TRBV7-8 and J is TRBJ2-7, with 8 bases identical to TRBD1. The CDR3 is 13 residues long. J was trimmed by 5 bases and V by 5 bases; bases with no gene match: 5. Germline CDR1 is SGHVS and CDR2 is FQNEAQ. The chain's CDR3 is CASSAGQANEQYF. For the CDR3, the DNA is TGTGCCAGCAGCGCGGGACAGGCAAACGAGCAGTACTTC.

V is TRBV6-6 and J is TRBJ2-7, with D hard to call. This CDR3 contains 12 residues. The germline V gene has CDR1 MNHNY and CDR2 SVGAGI (reference sequence). The V and J ends lost 0 bases and 5 bases respectively, with 5 bases between them. The CDR3: CASSYSWHEQYF. The CDR3 coding sequence is TGTGCCAGCAGTTACTCTTGGCACGAGCAGTACTTC.